The clone carrying this T cell receptor (beta chain) was picked up a small number of times. Its antigen remains unknown. The data belong to a study of CD8 T cells in ankylosing spondylitis. Points from the study as a whole: Peripheral blood held disease-linked clones only at relatively low frequency, and these were CD8+. Disease-linked clones reportedly concentrated significantly in matched ankylosing spondylitis synovial fluid. There was a TCR beta motif, made of several highly homologous variants, that appeared characteristic of ankylosing spondylitis blood.

Trimming took 2 bases from V and 1 from J, leaving 8 bases between them. The CDR3 has 14 residues. The germline gives CDR1 MNHEY, CDR2 SVGAGI. As the method for making TCR beta libraries, quantitative 5'-RACE with molecular barcodes was used. TCRdb ran MiXCR on the 5' RACE reads and lists one entry per CDR3 protein. The top ten hold around a fifth of the sample, which has 650,000 to 800,000 distinct CDR3 sequences, roughly 20% seen once. The chain is built from TRBV6-5 and TRBJ1-1; D might be TRBD1 (5 bases). The sequence derives from a male donor with ankylosing spondylitis. Sample: blood, either unsorted or a sorted T cell fraction (not recorded which). The CDR3 nucleotides are TGTGCCAGCAGTTACGGGGACGGGAACACTGAAGCTTTCTTT. It yields the protein CASSYGDGNTEAFF.